The source of this T cell receptor (beta chain) is a study of blood T cell repertoires in COVID-19. Germline V gene lookup returns CDR1 SNHLY and CDR2 FYNNEI. CDR3 length equals 14 residues. Trimming shortened V by 6 bases and J by 4 bases, and 13 bases separated the two germline ends. This clone was observed a single time. Method: immunoSEQ multiplex PCR; TCRdb's copy keeps in-frame clones and lacks some. The sample lists about 420,000 clones, 70% to 90% occurring once. The chain combines TRBV2 with TRBJ1-5; TRBD1 might be the D (5 bases). Sequencing used peripheral blood. This TCR came from a man younger than 35 with COVID-19, enrolled during active disease. CDR3 in amino acids: CASRGTSGNQPQHF. DNA for the CDR3: TGTGCCAGCAGGGGGACTTCAGGGAATCAGCCCCAGCATTTT.